Shown below are 25 T cell receptor beta chains from a single sample sequenced in a study of cytomegalovirus exposure and HLA in healthy donors (dated by TCRdb to about 2017). The method was the immunoSEQ multiplex PCR assay. A mixture of 60 forward primers for TCR Vbeta segments and 13 reverse primers for TCR Jbeta segments was used in the multiplex PCR. The clones in this table, taken by TCRdb from immuneACCESS, are in-frame only. Not every clone is retained; where verified, under half of the shortfall comes from an unresolved V gene, and the cause of the rest is unknown. This sample gives about 120,000 clones in total; roughly 82% of them show up just once. The top ten constitute roughly 3% of the sample. Sequencing used PBMCs. Every receptor here comes from a woman aged 40 to 55 in good health and CMV-seropositive.

This clone was detected once. The V and J genes are TRBV4-3 and TRBJ2-5, with 8 bases identical to TRBD2. J lost 2 bases, V lost 4 bases, and 12 bases had no gene match. Germline V gives CDR1 LGHNA, CDR2 YSLEER. The CDR3 covers 17 residues. The chain's CDR3 is CASSPSGLGGGQETQYF. As DNA, the CDR3 is TGCGCCAGCAGCCCCTCCGGACTCGGCGGGGGGCAAGAGACCCAGTACTTC.

The CDR3 loop is CASSIWPGATNEKLFF. Here the CDR3 DNA reads TGTGCCAGTAGTATCTGGCCAGGTGCTACTAATGAAAAACTGTTTTTT. V usage is TRBV19 and J usage is TRBJ1-4; D is ambiguous. Germline CDR1 reads LNHDA; CDR2 reads SQIVND (reference sequence). This CDR3 has 16 residues. Trimming removed 3 bases at V and 2 bases at J, with 13 bases between.

This clone appeared once. The chain couples TRBV7-2 to TRBJ1-5; 11 positions agree with TRBD1. The V gene's germline CDR1 is SGHTA and CDR2 FQGNSA. After removal of 5 bases from V and 7 bases from J, the junction contained 7 bases not matched to a gene. CDR3 size: 15 residues. CDR3 DNA: TGTGCCAGCAGCCTTGGACAGGGGGCAAGGCAGCCCCAGCATTTT. Protein sequence: CASSLGQGARQPQHF.

The rearrangement joins TRBV29-1 to TRBJ2-5, with 8 nucleotides matching TRBD1. V dropped 6 bases and J dropped 5; count of bases not matched to a gene: 8. CDR1 is SQVTM, CDR2 ANQGSEA, per germline. This CDR3 is 13 amino acids long. CDR3 DNA: TGCAGCGTCGCGCCAGGGGGCGAGGAGACCCAGTACTTC. Its protein is CSVAPGGEETQYF.

This clone has only one observation. The chain has TRBV4-3 and TRBJ2-1; TRBD2 aligns across 10 bases. V lost 0 bases and J lost 0; bases outside the gene matches: 11. Germline CDR1 LGHNA, CDR2 YSLEER. CDR3 length equals 20 residues. CDR3 protein: CASSQDRWLAGVSSYNEQFF. As DNA, the CDR3 is TGCGCCAGCAGCCAAGATCGTTGGCTAGCGGGGGTCAGCTCCTACAATGAGCAGTTCTTC.

This clone was seen a few times. The V call is TRBV18, the J call TRBJ1-1, with TRBD1 matching over 8 bases. The V and J ends lost 5 bases and 11 bases, in that order; junction bases with no gene match: 4. The germline V gene encodes CDR1 KGHSH and CDR2 LQKENI. The CDR3 contains 11 residues. This CDR3 reads CASSGQGRAFF. The CDR3 nucleotides are TGTGCCAGCTCAGGACAGGGACGCGCTTTCTTT.

V gene TRBV21-1 combines with J gene TRBJ1-3; the table's TRBD1 call for D was not verified on the DNA. TRBV21-1 is noted as a pseudogene. The CDR3 extends over 14 amino acids. CDR3 DNA sequence: TGTGCCAGCAGCAAACCGGACAGAGGAAACACCATATATTTT. This gives the protein CASSKPDRGNTIYF.

The chain carries TRBV28 and TRBJ2-7; 8 bases match TRBD1. V was pared by 6 bases and J by 2 bases, with 6 bases of the junction left unmatched. This CDR3 is built from 14 residues. The germline V gene has CDR1 MDHEN and CDR2 SYDVKM. The CDR3 region is CASRGTGDAYEQYF. In nucleotides, the CDR3 is TGTGCCAGCAGGGGGACAGGAGATGCCTACGAGCAGTACTTC.

A few counts support this clone. The chain is built from TRBV6-5 and TRBJ1-3, with D possibly being TRBD1 (5 bases). Germline V gene data show CDR1 as MNHEY and CDR2 as SVGAGI. The CDR3 is 15 amino acids. V dropped 6 bases and J dropped 0 bases, with 12 bases sitting between them. CDR3 sequence reads: CASSLDTDSGNTIYF. The CDR3, as DNA: TGTGCCAGCAGCCTGGACACGGACTCTGGAAACACCATATATTTT.

V and J are TRBV7-9 and TRBJ1-6, with 7 bases matching TRBD1. CDR1 is SEHNR, CDR2 FQNEAQ, per germline (reference sequence). V was pared by 8 bases and J by 10 bases, with 11 bases of the junction left unmatched. CDR3 length: 14 residues. The CDR3 reads CASPLGDRESPLHF. DNA of the CDR3: TGTGCCAGCCCCTTGGGGGACAGAGAATCACCCCTCCACTTT.

This chain connects TRBV10-3 to TRBJ2-3; 7 bases line up with TRBD2. V lost 6 bases and J lost 1; bases outside the gene matches: 7. The CDR3 sequence is 15 residues long. Per the germline V gene, CDR1 is ENHRY and CDR2 is SYGVKD. CDR3 loop: CAISEREGRTDTQYF. The CDR3 nucleotides read TGTGCCATCAGCGAAAGGGAGGGGCGCACAGATACGCAGTATTTT.

J is TRBJ2-2 and V is TRBV9; 11 bases are shared with TRBD2. The CDR3 consists of 17 residues. Germline CDR1 and CDR2: SGDLS and YYNGEE. The V and J ends lost 5 bases and 7 bases, in that order; junction bases with no gene match: 13. CDR3 in amino acids: CASSPLGLAGGVGELFF. The CDR3 nucleotides read TGTGCCAGCAGTCCCCTGGGGCTAGCGGGGGGAGTCGGGGAGCTGTTTTTT.

The chain links TRBV29-1 to TRBJ2-1; 14 bases align to TRBD2. With 6 bases clipped from V and 3 bases from J, the junction kept 10 bases outside the gene matches. CDR1 SQVTM and CDR2 ANQGSEA come from the germline V gene. The CDR3 sequence is 17 residues long. CDR3 loop: CSVPGTSGRISYNEQFF. The CDR3 DNA reads as TGCAGCGTGCCCGGGACTAGCGGGAGAATCAGCTACAATGAGCAGTTCTTC.

This clone came up once. V usage is TRBV10-3 and J usage is TRBJ1-5; the match to TRBD1 covers 7 bases. J gave up 5 bases and V 10 bases, and 17 bases lay outside the gene matches. CDR3 length: 16 residues. Per the germline V gene, CDR1 is ENHRY and CDR2 is SYGVKD. Here the CDR3 reads CATSDRATSSHQPQHF. The CDR3 DNA reads TGTGCCACTAGCGACAGGGCTACCTCCTCGCATCAGCCCCAGCATTTT.

The CDR3 here is CASSDAGTGLGEQYF. The DNA for the CDR3 is TGTGCCAGCAGTGACGCCGGGACAGGGCTGGGCGAGCAGTACTTC. The chain couples TRBV6-4 to TRBJ2-7, with TRBD1 matching over 9 bases. Germline CDR1 is MRHNA and CDR2 is SNTAGT. Trimming at V came to 2 bases and at J to 6 bases, leaving 8 bases not matched to a gene. The CDR3 spans 15 residues.

The CDR3 DNA reads as TGCGCCAGCAGCCAAGTGGGCCGGTCCTACGAGCAGTACTTC. Amino acids: CASSQVGRSYEQYF. The V gene is TRBV4-1, the J gene TRBJ2-7; D is ambiguous. The CDR3 is made up of 14 amino acids. CDR1 and CDR2 (germline): MGHRA, YSYEKL. Trimming cost V 1 base and J 1 base, with 8 bases left between them.

This clone was detected only a few times. V usage is TRBV6-1 and J usage is TRBJ2-7; 8 bases are shared with TRBD2. This CDR3 is built from 15 residues. Germline V lookup: CDR1 MNHNS, CDR2 SASEGT. V shed 6 bases and J 2 bases; nucleotides not matched to a gene: 9. In nucleotides, the CDR3 is TGTGCCAGCAGGCTTAGCGGGGACTCTACCTACGAGCAGTACTTC. It codes for CASRLSGDSTYEQYF.

V gene TRBV9 combines with J gene TRBJ1-1; TRBD1 might be the D (5 bases). Germline V CDR1 and CDR2: SGDLS, YYNGEE. The CDR3 has 13 amino acids. V was clipped by 5 bases and J by 0 bases, with 8 bases between them. CDR3 in DNA: TGTGCCAGCAGGCAGGGTTTGAACACTGAAGCTTTCTTT. Its translation: CASRQGLNTEAFF.

The genes are TRBV5-1 and TRBJ2-4, with D possibly TRBD2 on 7 matching bases. V lost 4 bases to trimming and J lost 1 base, with 12 bases between them. The CDR3 is 15 amino acids. The germline gives CDR1 SGHRS, CDR2 YFSETQ. CDR3 protein: CASSRSGGAKNIQYF. The CDR3 nucleotides are TGCGCCAGCAGCCGCTCGGGGGGCGCCAAAAACATTCAGTACTTC. The full variable domain, rest sourced from reference TRBV5-1 and TRBJ2-4, is KAGVTQTPRYLIKTRGQQVTLSCSPISGHRSVSWYQQTPGQGLQFLFEYFSETQRNKGNFPGRFSGRQFSNSRSEMNVSTLELGDSALYLCASSRSGGAKNIQYFGAGTRLSVL.

The gene calls are TRBV30 and TRBJ2-2; TRBD1 matches at 11 bases. Trimming cost V 8 bases and J 5 bases; bases outside gene matches: 4. The CDR3 is 13 residues long. Germline V gives CDR1 GTSNPN, CDR2 SVGIG (reference sequence). The CDR3 nucleotides read TGTGCCGGAGGGACAGGGGGAACCGGGGAGCTGTTTTTT. Translating it yields CAGGTGGTGELFF.

The chain couples TRBV5-1 to TRBJ1-1; D is possibly TRBD1 (5 bases). V was shortened by 0 bases and J by 1 base, with 13 bases between the two germline ends. This CDR3 region has 16 residues. The V gene's germline CDR1 is SGHRS and CDR2 YFSETQ. CDR3 bases: TGCGCCAGCAGCTTGGCCTCGCACAGGCAGAACACTGAAGCTTTCTTT. Translating it yields CASSLASHRQNTEAFF.

The chain is built from TRBV7-2 and TRBJ2-1; 7 nucleotides align to TRBD2. Germline CDR1 reads SGHTA; CDR2 reads FQGNSA. V trimming: 2 bases; J trimming: 8 bases; junction bases outside the gene matches: 6. This CDR3 spans 14 amino acids. CDR3 coding DNA: TGTGCCAGCAGCTTATTGGGGGGAGGGGATGAGCAGTTCTTC. Its protein product is CASSLLGGGDEQFF.

The chain has TRBV18 and TRBJ1-2; 9 bases agree with TRBD1. Unmatched junction bases numbered 7, after V lost 1 base and J lost 4 bases. CDR1 and CDR2 (germline): KGHSH, LQKENI. This CDR3 contains 16 residues. DNA of the CDR3: TGTGCCAGCTCACCACAGACAGGGGGACCCGGCTATGGCTACACCTTC. Protein: CASSPQTGGPGYGYTF.

The V gene is TRBV5-6, the J gene TRBJ1-6; 7 bases line up with TRBD1. Germline V CDR1 and CDR2: SGHDT, YYEEEE. There are 15 residues in the CDR3. V was clipped by 4 bases and J by 10 bases; unmatched bases: 11. The DNA for the CDR3 is TGTGCCAGCAGCCCGGGACAGCCTTGGACCTCACCCCTCCACTTT. Its protein is CASSPGQPWTSPLHF.

This clone has more than one count but fewer than ten. The chain has TRBV7-3 and TRBJ2-5; TRBD2 matches at 11 bases. The CDR3 is made up of 15 amino acids. Looked up from germline, CDR1 is SGHTA and CDR2 is FQGTGA. Trimming at V came to 5 bases and at J to 2 bases, leaving 4 bases not matched to a gene. The CDR3 is CASSLAGGKQETQYF. The CDR3 DNA follows: TGTGCCAGCAGCCTAGCGGGGGGAAAGCAAGAGACCCAGTACTTC.